This paragraph covers one T cell receptor beta chain sequence. Trimming removed 1 base from V and 0 bases from J, with 9 bases in between. Germline CDR1 is SQVTM and CDR2 is ANQGSEA. The CDR3 contains 14 residues. The sample belongs to a study of blood T cell repertoires in COVID-19. TCRdb's table, derived via immunoSEQ multiplex PCR, lists solely in-frame clones and lacks some. This table holds 200,000 to 250,000 clones, 85% to 90% found once. Sequenced material: PBMCs or T cells enriched from blood (not recorded which). The rearrangement joins TRBV29-1 to TRBJ2-5; tentative D call: TRBD2 (5 bases). The receptor was isolated from a woman younger than 35 in a cohort exposed to, infected with or recovered from COVID-19 (not recorded which). CDR3 amino acids: CSVEVGLNQETQYF. The DNA for the CDR3 is TGCAGCGTTGAAGTTGGACTCAACCAAGAGACCCAGTACTTC.